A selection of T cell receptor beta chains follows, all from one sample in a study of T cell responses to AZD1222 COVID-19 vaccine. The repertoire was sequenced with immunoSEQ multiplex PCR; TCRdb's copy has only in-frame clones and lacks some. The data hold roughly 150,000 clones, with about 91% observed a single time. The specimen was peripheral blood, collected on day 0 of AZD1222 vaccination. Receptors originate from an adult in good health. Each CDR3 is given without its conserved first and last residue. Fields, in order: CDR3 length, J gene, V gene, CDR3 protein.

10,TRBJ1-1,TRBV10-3,AITGGGSEAF
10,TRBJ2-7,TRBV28,ASSLDGYEQY
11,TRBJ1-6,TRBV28,ASSPPGVAPLH
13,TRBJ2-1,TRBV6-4,ASASGSQSYNEQF
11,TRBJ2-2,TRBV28,ASLGANTGELF
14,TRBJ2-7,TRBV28,ASTPGLAGGAYEQY
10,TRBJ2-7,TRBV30,AWTRLASEQY
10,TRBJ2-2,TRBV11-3,ASQKVTGELF
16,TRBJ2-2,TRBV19,ASSVGLAGGANTGELF
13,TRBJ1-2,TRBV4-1,ASSPRGQGARGYT
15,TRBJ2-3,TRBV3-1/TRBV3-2,ASSLRGPQGSTDTQY
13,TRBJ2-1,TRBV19,AASPGQGALNEQF
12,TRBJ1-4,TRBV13,ASSLRGAPEKLF
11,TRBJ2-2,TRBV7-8,ATRRGATGELF
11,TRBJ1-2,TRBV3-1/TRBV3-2,ASSSVGGHGYT
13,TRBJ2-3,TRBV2,ASINERGVVDTQY
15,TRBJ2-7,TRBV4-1,ASSQDRRAGESYEQY
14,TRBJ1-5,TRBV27,ASRKLGGGIDQPQH
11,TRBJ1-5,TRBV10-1,ASSESWDQPQH
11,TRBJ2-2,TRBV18,ASSPLDTGELF
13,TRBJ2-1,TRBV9,ASSVVTGGHNEQF
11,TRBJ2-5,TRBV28,ASSPGLQETQY
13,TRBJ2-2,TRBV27,ASTLTGVRTGELF
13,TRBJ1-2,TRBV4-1,ASSQDRGADYGYT
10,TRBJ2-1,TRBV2,ASSLTYNEQF
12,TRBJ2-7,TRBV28,ASRAGTGAYEQY
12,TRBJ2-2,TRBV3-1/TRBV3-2,ASSQSGGTGELF
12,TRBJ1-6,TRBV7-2,ASSLGDRASPLH
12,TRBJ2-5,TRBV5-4,ASSTASVQETQY
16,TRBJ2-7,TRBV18,ASSPPGDSAGGGNEQY
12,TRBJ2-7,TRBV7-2,ASSSVADSYEQY
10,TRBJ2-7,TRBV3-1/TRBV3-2,ASSQERGRAC
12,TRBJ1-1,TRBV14,ASSPPYRNTEAF
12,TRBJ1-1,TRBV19,ASSIGQGNTEAF
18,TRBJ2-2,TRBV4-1,ASSQEGPRLAGLNTGELF
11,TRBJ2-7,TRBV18,ASSPGGSYEQY
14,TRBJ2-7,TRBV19,ASSSGQGLATYEQY
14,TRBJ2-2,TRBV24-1,ATSDLAGDSPGELF
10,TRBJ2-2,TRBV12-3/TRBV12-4,ASSGSPGELF
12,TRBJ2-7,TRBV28,ASSFRDNSYEQY
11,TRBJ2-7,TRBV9,ASSTGDPYEQY
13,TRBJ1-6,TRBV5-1,ASSYDGDSNSPLH
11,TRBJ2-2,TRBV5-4,ASSGGSTGELF
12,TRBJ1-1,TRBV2,ASTKTGGITEAF
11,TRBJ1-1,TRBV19,ASSIRRQTEAF
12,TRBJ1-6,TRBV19,ASIGAGNSQPLH
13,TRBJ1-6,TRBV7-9,ASSLKGEYNSPLH
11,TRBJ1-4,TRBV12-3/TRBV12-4,ASSGTDNEKLF
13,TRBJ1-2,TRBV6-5,ASSTGLPANYGYT
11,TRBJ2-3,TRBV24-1,ATRGPVADTQY
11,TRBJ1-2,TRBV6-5,ASSSDWTDGYT
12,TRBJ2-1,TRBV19,ATNQGGEYNEQF
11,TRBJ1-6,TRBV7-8,ASSLDVGSPLH